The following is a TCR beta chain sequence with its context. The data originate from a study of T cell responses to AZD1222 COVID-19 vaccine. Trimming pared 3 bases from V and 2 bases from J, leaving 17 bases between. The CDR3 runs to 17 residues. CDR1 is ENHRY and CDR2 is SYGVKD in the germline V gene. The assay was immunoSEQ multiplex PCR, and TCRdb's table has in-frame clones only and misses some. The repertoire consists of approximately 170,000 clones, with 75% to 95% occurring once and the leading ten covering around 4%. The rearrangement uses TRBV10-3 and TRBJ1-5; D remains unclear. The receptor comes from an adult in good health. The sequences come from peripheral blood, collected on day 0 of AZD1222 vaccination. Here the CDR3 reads CAISESWGGGGNQPQHF. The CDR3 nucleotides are TGTGCCATCAGTGAATCGTGGGGAGGTGGTGGCAATCAGCCCCAGCATTTT.